The 12 T cell receptor beta chains below come from one sample, sequenced in a study of PD-1 blockade in mismatch repair-deficient tumors. Assay used: immunoSEQ multiplex PCR; TCRdb lists only in-frame clones, some missing. The data hold some 110,000 clones, with approximately 80% observed a single time. This material consisted of peripheral blood, taken 60 weeks after starting pembrolizumab. These receptors were obtained from an adult with mismatch repair-deficient cancer.

This clone occurred once. As DNA, the CDR3 is TGTGCCAGCAGTGAATACGGGGCAAACTATGGCTACACCTTC. Protein sequence: CASSEYGANYGYTF. J is TRBJ1-2 and V is TRBV6-1; possible D gene TRBD1, 5 bases. CDR1 and CDR2 (germline): MNHNS, SASEGT. V was pared by 2 bases and J by 2 bases, with 9 bases between. The CDR3 covers 14 residues.

V usage is TRBV11-3 and J usage is TRBJ1-1, with 8 bases matching TRBD1. This CDR3 has 15 residues. V shed 5 bases and J 4 bases; nucleotides not matched to a gene: 9. The germline V gene encodes CDR1 SGHNT and CDR2 YENEEA. CDR3 DNA sequence: TGTGCCAGCAGCCCGAGGGACAGGTCCTTCACTGAAGCTTTCTTT. Translation gives CASSPRDRSFTEAFF.

This chain uses TRBV7-2 with TRBJ1-1; D remains ambiguous. CDR3 length equals 16 residues. Germline V gives CDR1 SGHTA, CDR2 FQGNSA. Trimming removed 3 bases from V and 2 bases from J, with 16 bases in between. The CDR3 sequence is CASSFTGGLVNTEAFF. The CDR3 bases are TGTGCCAGCAGCTTCACGGGAGGACTTGTAAACACTGAAGCTTTCTTT. Full variable domain (missing parts from reference TRBV7-2 and TRBJ1-1): GAGVSQSPSNKVTEKGKDVELRCDPISGHTALYWYRQSLGQGLEFLIYFQGNSAPDKSGLPSDRFSAERTGGSVSTLTIQRTQQEDSAVYLCASSFTGGLVNTEAFFGQGTRLTVV.

V gene TRBV27 combines with J gene TRBJ1-1; tentative D call: TRBD1 (5 bases). Deletions cut 5 bases from V and 0 bases from J, with 13 bases between. Germline CDR1 reads MNHEY; CDR2 reads SMNVEV (reference sequence). There are 15 residues in the CDR3. CDR3 DNA sequence: TGTGCCAGCAGTGCCAGACAGCTAATGAACACTGAAGCTTTCTTT. Residues: CASSARQLMNTEAFF.

This clone was seen only a few times. The junction and the germline gene differ at one end; a read error may be behind it. The chain carries TRBV28 and TRBJ2-7; TRBD2 agrees at 7 bases. This CDR3 contains 12 residues. Germline CDR1 MDHEN, CDR2 SYDVKM. The CDR3 DNA reads as TGTGCCAGCAGTAGTAGCATCGGGAGGTCCACCTTC. The encoded protein is CASSSSIGRSTF.

The V call is TRBV30, the J call TRBJ1-1; possible D gene TRBD1, 5 bases. Germline CDR1 GTSNPN, CDR2 SVGIG (reference sequence). V was pared by 0 bases and J by 3 bases, with 8 bases between. The CDR3 loop spans 13 amino acids. In DNA form, the CDR3 reads TGTGCCTGGAGTGTTCGGGGGGACACTGAAGCTTTCTTT. Translation: CAWSVRGDTEAFF.

The genes are TRBV7-6 and TRBJ2-3; 9 bases are shared with TRBD2. The germline gives CDR1 SGHVS, CDR2 FNYEAQ. V shed 5 bases, J shed 0 bases, and the junction held 12 bases outside the gene matches. The CDR3 is 18 amino acids. The CDR3 DNA is TGTGCCAGCAGCCTCCTGGCGGGAGGGGAGCTTAGCACAGATACGCAGTATTTT. Translating it yields CASSLLAGGELSTDTQYF.

The chain is built from TRBV9 and TRBJ2-1, with 10 positions matching TRBD2. The germline CDR1 and CDR2 sequences are SGDLS and YYNGEE. V was clipped by 4 bases and J by 7 bases; unmatched bases: 11. The CDR3 totals 16 residues. CDR3 sequence reads: CASSTLSGRAGNEQFF. CDR3 coding DNA: TGTGCCAGCAGCACCCTAAGCGGGAGGGCTGGAAATGAGCAGTTCTTC. The full variable domain, completed using reference TRBV9 and TRBJ2-1, is DSGVTQTPKHLITATGQRVTLRCSPRSGDLSVYWYQQSLDQGLQFLIQYYNGEERAKGNILERFSAQQFPDLHSELNLSSLELGDSALYFCASSTLSGRAGNEQFFGPGTRLTVL.

This clone was counted only a few times. The chain has TRBV19 and TRBJ2-7; 12 nucleotides align to TRBD2. In germline, CDR1 is LNHDA, CDR2 SQIVND (reference sequence). This CDR3 has 15 residues. The trim removed 5 bases at V and 3 bases at J, leaving 5 bases unmatched. This CDR3 is CASSAGLAGLYEQYF. Written as DNA, the CDR3 is TGTGCCAGTAGTGCGGGACTAGCGGGTCTCTACGAGCAGTACTTC.

The chain employs TRBV9 and TRBJ2-3, with D possibly being TRBD2 (5 bases). Germline values: CDR1 SGDLS, CDR2 YYNGEE. The V gene lost 0 bases and the J gene lost 3 bases, with 14 bases spanning the gap. The CDR3 loop spans 16 amino acids. The chain's CDR3 is CASSVESGGGTDTQYF. The CDR3 region has the DNA TGTGCCAGCAGCGTAGAGTCCGGAGGAGGTACAGATACGCAGTATTTT.

The chain recombines TRBV9 with TRBJ1-3; TRBD1 aligns across 8 bases. This CDR3 is 16 amino acids long. The germline V gene encodes CDR1 SGDLS and CDR2 YYNGEE. Losses at the gene ends were 2 bases for V and 0 bases for J; bases not matched to a gene: 4. CDR3 region: CASSVLTGASGNTIYF. In nucleotides, the CDR3 is TGTGCCAGCAGCGTTTTGACAGGGGCCTCTGGAAACACCATATATTTT.

The J gene is TRBJ1-3, the V gene TRBV7-6; weak D call: TRBD1 (5 bases). The germline V gene encodes CDR1 SGHVS and CDR2 FNYEAQ. Trimming pared 1 base from V and 10 bases from J, leaving 5 bases between. This CDR3 has 11 amino acids. CDR3 bases: TGTGCCAGCAGCTTAGGGGGGACCATATATTTT. Amino acids: CASSLGGTIYF.